This passage covers 23 T cell receptor beta chains from one sample sequenced in a study of blood T cell repertoires in COVID-19. Measured with immunoSEQ multiplex PCR; TCRdb has only the in-frame clones, and not every one. The sample lists some 200,000 clones, about nine tenths occurring once. Sequencing was carried out using peripheral blood. The receptor source for this set is a man in his fifties with acute or convalescent COVID-19.

This chain uses TRBV10-3 with TRBJ1-2, with TRBD1 identical over 10 bases. The trim removed 2 bases at V and 4 bases at J, leaving 10 bases unmatched. The CDR3 consists of 17 residues. Per germline, CDR1 ENHRY and CDR2 SYGVKD. In DNA form, the CDR3 reads TGTGCCATCAGTGAGCAAGGGAGGGACAGGGGAGGCTATGGCTACACCTTC. This encodes CAISEQGRDRGGYGYTF.

The chain recombines TRBV5-5 with TRBJ1-2, with no clear D. Germline CDR1 SGHKS, CDR2 YYEKEE (reference sequence). This CDR3 is built from 14 residues. The V end was cut by 0 bases, the J end by 2 bases, with 8 bases between. The CDR3 nucleotides are TGTGCCAGCAGCTTGGTTACGGAGAACTATGGCTACACCTTC. Its protein product is CASSLVTENYGYTF.

The genes are TRBV15 and TRBJ1-5; D uncertain. Germline V lookup: CDR1 LNHNV, CDR2 YYDKDF (reference sequence). The V and J ends lost 5 bases and 6 bases respectively, with 8 bases between them. There are 12 residues in the CDR3. The CDR3 DNA sequence: TGTGCCACCAGCCCCCCCGGTCAGCCCCAGCATTTT. It specifies CATSPPGQPQHF.

The chain couples TRBV4-2 to TRBJ2-7; 10 positions match TRBD2. V shed 2 bases, J shed 6 bases, and the junction held 10 bases outside the gene matches. The length of the CDR3 is 16 residues. Germline V gene lookup returns CDR1 LGHNA and CDR2 YNFKEQ. CDR3 protein: CASSQTSGALGGEQYF. In DNA form, the CDR3 reads TGTGCCAGCAGCCAAACTAGCGGGGCCCTTGGGGGCGAGCAGTACTTC.

The table lists this clone with many counts. V and J are TRBV10-1 and TRBJ1-1, with D tentatively TRBD1 (5 bases). Per germline, CDR1 WNHNN and CDR2 SYGVQD (reference sequence). Trimming stripped 4 bases from V and 11 bases from J, with 11 bases between. The CDR3 has 11 amino acids. DNA of the CDR3: TGCGCCAGCAGTGCAGGGAATGCCGCTTTCTTT. It encodes CASSAGNAAFF.

The genes are TRBV3-1 (or the pseudogene TRBV3-2) and TRBJ1-1; TRBD1 might be the D (5 bases). The CDR3 is made up of 14 amino acids. The V and J ends lost 4 bases and 5 bases respectively, with 14 bases between them. Germline assignment: CDR1 LGHDT and CDR2 YNNKEL (reference sequence). CDR3 coding DNA: TGTGCCAGCAGCCTCAGGCAGGGTGGGACTGAAGCTTTCTTT. Protein sequence: CASSLRQGGTEAFF.

The rearrangement links TRBV19 to TRBJ1-1; unclear D gene. Looked up from germline, CDR1 is LNHDA and CDR2 is SQIVND (reference sequence). The CDR3 covers 13 residues. Trimming pared 6 bases from V and 1 base from J, leaving 9 bases between. CDR3 residues: CASSQQTNTEAFF. The DNA for the CDR3 is TGTGCCAGTAGCCAACAGACGAACACTGAAGCTTTCTTT.

This clone was counted only a few times. CDR3 sequence (DNA): TGTGCCAGCAGTGTAATGACAGGGGCTGAGCAGTTCTTC. It specifies CASSVMTGAEQFF. This chain uses TRBV6-2 or TRBV6-3 with TRBJ2-1, with 8 bases identical to TRBD1. Germline CDR1 reads MNHEY; CDR2 reads SVGEGT. The V gene end was trimmed by 5 bases and the J gene end by 9 bases; junction bases not matched to a gene: 6. The CDR3 length is 13 residues.

V is TRBV5-5 and J is TRBJ1-1; D ambiguous. Trimming pared 7 bases from V and 1 base from J, leaving 5 bases between. CDR1 and CDR2 from the germline V gene are SGHKS and YYEKEE (reference sequence). The CDR3 consists of 11 residues. The CDR3 protein is CASGENTEAFF. The CDR3 DNA reads TGTGCCAGCGGAGAGAACACTGAAGCTTTCTTT.

The CDR3 DNA reads TGCGCCAGCAGCTTGGAACTAGCGGGGGGGATGACAGATACGCAGTATTTT. Translation: CASSLELAGGMTDTQYF. This sequence joins TRBV5-1 and TRBJ2-3, with TRBD2 identical over 13 bases. V was pared by 0 bases and J by 3 bases, with 4 bases of the junction left unmatched. The CDR3 totals 17 residues. Germline-derived CDR1 and CDR2 are SGHRS and YFSETQ.

This clone came up once. The rearrangement links TRBV30 to TRBJ2-2, with D unresolved. CDR1 and CDR2 (germline): GTSNPN, SVGIG (reference sequence). Between the trimmed V and J ends, which lost 7 bases and 6 bases, there was a span of 21 bases. The CDR3 runs 15 residues. The CDR3 DNA reads as TGTGCCTTCCATCCCTCCCGGTTGCAGGCCGGGGAGCTGTTTTTT. Its translation: CAFHPSRLQAGELFF.

This chain links TRBV30 with TRBJ1-2; TRBD1 might be the D (6 bases). The V end lost 3 bases, the J end lost 6 bases, and 14 bases lay between the germline ends. This CDR3 has 13 residues. CDR1 and CDR2 from the germline V gene are GTSNPN and SVGIG (reference sequence). This CDR3 reads CAWRTQGANGYTF. As DNA, the CDR3 is TGTGCCTGGAGGACACAGGGAGCAAATGGCTACACCTTC. Supplemented by reference TRBV30 and TRBJ1-2, the full variable domain reads SQTIHQWPATLVQPVGSPLSLECTVEGTSNPNLYWYRQAAGRGLQLLFYSVGIGQISSEVPQNLSASRPQDRQFILSSKKLLLSDSGFYLCAWRTQGANGYTFGSGTRLTVV.

V usage is TRBV7-9 and J usage is TRBJ1-1; 8 nucleotides agree with TRBD1. This CDR3 comprises 14 residues. Germline V CDR1 and CDR2: SEHNR, FQNEAQ (reference sequence). The J segment lost 0 bases and the V segment lost 5 bases, leaving 2 bases of the junction unmatched. CDR3 in DNA: TGTGCCAGCAGCCCGACAGGGGTGAACACTGAAGCTTTCTTT. Encoded protein: CASSPTGVNTEAFF. Full variable domain (missing parts from reference TRBV7-9 and TRBJ1-1): DTGVSQNPRHKITKRGQNVTFRCDPISEHNRLYWYRQTLGQGPEFLTYFQNEAQLEKSRLLSDRFSAERPKGSFSTLEIQRTEQGDSAMYLCASSPTGVNTEAFFGQGTRLTVV.

This clone was detected a few times. CDR3 sequence (DNA): TGTGCCAGCAGCTCATGGACAGGGGAAGAGACCCAGTACTTC. Translating gives CASSSWTGEETQYF. The chain couples TRBV7-9 to TRBJ2-5; TRBD1 matches at 9 bases. Losses at the gene ends were 4 bases for V and 3 bases for J; bases not matched to a gene: 3. The CDR3 extends over 14 amino acids. Germline V gene data show CDR1 as SEHNR and CDR2 as FQNEAQ (reference sequence).

This clone appeared a single time. The chain joins TRBV7-8 to TRBJ1-1; D perhaps matches TRBD1 (6 bases). Per germline, CDR1 SGHVS and CDR2 FQNEAQ. V was trimmed by 5 bases and J by 0 bases, leaving 22 bases between them. The CDR3 runs to 18 residues. CDR3 region: CASSPFTGGRIVNTEAFF. CDR3 nucleotides: TGTGCCAGCAGCCCCTTCACGGGGGGGCGAATAGTGAACACTGAAGCTTTCTTT.

In this sample, this clone turned up once. The J gene is TRBJ1-5, the V gene TRBV6-1; D may be TRBD1 (5 bases). The CDR3 loop spans 14 amino acids. The V end lost 2 bases, the J end lost 5 bases, and 10 bases lay between the germline ends. CDR1 is MNHNS and CDR2 is SASEGT in the germline V gene. The DNA for the CDR3 is TGTGCCAGCAGTGAAAGGGGTAGAGATCAGCCCCAGCATTTT. Residues: CASSERGRDQPQHF.

The rearrangement links TRBV11-2 to TRBJ1-1; D unresolved. The germline V gene encodes CDR1 SGHAT and CDR2 FQNNGV. This CDR3 has 14 residues. Trimming cost V 3 bases and J 4 bases, with 12 bases left between them. The CDR3 is CASSFHHSLTEAFF. CDR3 bases: TGTGCCAGCAGCTTCCACCACTCTCTCACTGAAGCTTTCTTT. The full variable domain, rest sourced from reference TRBV11-2 and TRBJ1-1, is EAGVAQSPRYKIIEKRQSVAFWCNPISGHATLYWYQQILGQGPKLLIQFQNNGVVDDSQLPKDRFSAERLKGVDSTLKIQPAKLEDSAVYLCASSFHHSLTEAFFGQGTRLTVV.

The V and J genes are TRBV9 and TRBJ1-3, with a weak D call TRBD1 (5 bases). The V gene lost 3 bases and the J gene lost 0 bases, with 16 bases spanning the gap. CDR1 is SGDLS, CDR2 YYNGEE, per germline. CDR3 size: 17 residues. DNA of the CDR3: TGTGCCAGCAGCGCCCGGGGGTCCACCGCCTCTGGAAACACCATATATTTT. Translation: CASSARGSTASGNTIYF.

The chain couples TRBV11-2 to TRBJ1-2, with unresolved D. Germline CDR1 reads SGHAT; CDR2 reads FQNNGV. V was trimmed by 5 bases and J by 1 base, leaving 14 bases between them. The CDR3 covers 15 residues. The CDR3 region is CASSPRGQDNYGYTF. CDR3 DNA: TGTGCCAGCAGCCCCCGTGGCCAGGATAACTATGGCTACACCTTC.

The gene calls are TRBV6-5 and TRBJ1-5; 7 nucleotides agree with TRBD1. V gave up 6 bases and J gave up 5 bases; unmatched junction bases: 10. Germline V gives CDR1 MNHEY, CDR2 SVGAGI. This CDR3 region has 15 residues. The CDR3 coding sequence is TGTGCCAGCAGCAGCTACGACAGGGTGGATCAGCCCCAGCATTTT. This encodes CASSSYDRVDQPQHF.

J is TRBJ2-5 and V is TRBV11-2, with 10 bases identical to TRBD2. V dropped 5 bases and J dropped 3; count of bases not matched to a gene: 3. The V gene's germline CDR1 is SGHAT and CDR2 FQNNGV. This CDR3 has 14 amino acids. This CDR3 reads CASSRGTSEETQYF. DNA of the CDR3: TGTGCCAGCAGCCGAGGGACTAGCGAAGAGACCCAGTACTTC.

The chain links TRBV12-3 or TRBV12-4 to TRBJ1-2; D remains unclear. The CDR3 is made up of 13 amino acids. V was pared by 6 bases and J by 7 bases, with 15 bases between. The chain's CDR3 is CASSSSGWSGYTF. The DNA for the CDR3 is TGTGCCAGCAGCTCCAGCGGATGGAGTGGCTACACCTTC.

The chain links TRBV6-5 to TRBJ2-5; no firm D call. The length of the CDR3 is 15 residues. Trimming left V 5 bases short and J 1 base short, with 14 bases between. Looked up from germline, CDR1 is MNHEY and CDR2 is SVGAGI. CDR3 sequence (DNA): TGTGCCAGCAGTCCGACAAAAGGTACCCAAGAGACCCAGTACTTC. This codes for CASSPTKGTQETQYF.